This T cell receptor beta chain comes out of a study of control samples from healthy donors and cancer patients. Trimming shortened V by 2 bases and J by 2 bases, and 10 bases separated the two germline ends. Per germline, CDR1 GTSNPN and CDR2 SVGIG (reference sequence). This CDR3 is 14 amino acids long. Using immunoSEQ multiplex PCR, the repertoire was profiled, and TCRdb retains in-frame clones only, with some absent. Of around 120,000 clones in the sample, about 94% were seen once. The sample comprised blood. The clonotype comes from a man aged 25-45 years in good health. The gene calls are TRBV30 and TRBJ2-1, with D tentatively TRBD1 (6 bases). CDR3 coding DNA: TGTGCCTGGAGTTGGGGGCCGACCTACAATGAGCAGTTCTTC. As protein: CAWSWGPTYNEQFF.